This T cell receptor beta chain was captured by sequencing in a study of CD8+CD57+ T cells in acquired aplastic anemia. An expansion of CD8+CD57+ cells by flow cytometry had been shown in patients chosen for sequencing. This clonotype was recorded only once. Investigators profiled TCR beta VDJ and CDR3 from genomic DNA template. TCRdb called the reads again in MiXCR, with one record for every CDR3 protein. The sample has 150,000 to 200,000 distinct CDR3 sequences, approximately 52% seen once. In germline, CDR1 is LNHDA, CDR2 SQIVND (reference sequence). V lost 6 bases, J lost 5 bases, and 9 bases stayed unmatched. This CDR3 is 15 amino acids long.

Material for sequencing was sorted CD4+, CD8+, or CD8+CD57+ T cells (not recorded which) from PBMCs. This chain links TRBV19 with TRBJ1-4; 7 bases match TRBD1. The sequence was obtained from a human donor with aplastic anemia. CDR3 in amino acids: CASRVRDSSNEKLFF. DNA for the CDR3: TGTGCCAGTAGGGTCCGGGACAGCTCGAATGAAAAACTGTTTTTT. Full variable domain (rest looked up from reference TRBV19 and TRBJ1-4): DGGITQSPKYLFRKEGQNVTLSCEQNLNHDAMYWYRQDPGQGLRLIYYSQIVNDFQKGDIAEGYSVSREKKESFPLTVTSAQKNPTAFYLCASRVRDSSNEKLFFGSGTQLSVL.